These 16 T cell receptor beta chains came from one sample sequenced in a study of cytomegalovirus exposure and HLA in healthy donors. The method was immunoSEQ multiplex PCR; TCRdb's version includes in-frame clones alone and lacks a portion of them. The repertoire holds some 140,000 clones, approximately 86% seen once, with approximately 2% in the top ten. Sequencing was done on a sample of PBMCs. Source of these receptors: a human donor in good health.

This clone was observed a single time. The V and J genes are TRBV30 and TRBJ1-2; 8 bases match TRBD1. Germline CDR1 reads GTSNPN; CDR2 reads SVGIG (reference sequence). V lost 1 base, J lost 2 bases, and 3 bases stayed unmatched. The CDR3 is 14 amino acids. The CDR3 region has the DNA TGTGCCTGGAGTGGGACAGGGAGAAACTATGGCTACACCTTC. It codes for CAWSGTGRNYGYTF.

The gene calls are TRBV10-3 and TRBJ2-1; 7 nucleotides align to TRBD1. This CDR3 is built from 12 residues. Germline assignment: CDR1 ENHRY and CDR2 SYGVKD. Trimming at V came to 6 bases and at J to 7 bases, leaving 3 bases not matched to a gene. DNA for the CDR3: TGTGCCATCAGGTCAGGGGGTAATGAGCAGTTCTTC. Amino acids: CAIRSGGNEQFF.

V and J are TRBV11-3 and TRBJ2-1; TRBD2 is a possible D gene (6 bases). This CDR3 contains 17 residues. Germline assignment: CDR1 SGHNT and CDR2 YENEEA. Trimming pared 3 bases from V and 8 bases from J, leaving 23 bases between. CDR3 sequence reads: CASSLGAFAGRGHEQFF. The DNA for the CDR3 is TGTGCCAGCAGCTTGGGAGCTTTCGCGGGAAGGGGCCATGAGCAGTTCTTC. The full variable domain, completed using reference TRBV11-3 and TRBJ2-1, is EAGVVQSPRYKIIEKKQPVAFWCNPISGHNTLYWYLQNLGQGPELLIRYENEEAVDDSQLPKDRFSAERLKGVDSTLKIQPAELGDSAVYLCASSLGAFAGRGHEQFFGPGTRLTVL.

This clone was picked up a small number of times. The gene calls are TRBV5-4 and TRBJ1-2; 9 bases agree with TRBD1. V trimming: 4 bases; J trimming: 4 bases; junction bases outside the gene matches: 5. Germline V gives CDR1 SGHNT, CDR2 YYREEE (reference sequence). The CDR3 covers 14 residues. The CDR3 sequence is CASSPTGGRYGYTF. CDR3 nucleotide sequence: TGTGCCAGCAGCCCCACAGGGGGCCGCTATGGCTACACCTTC. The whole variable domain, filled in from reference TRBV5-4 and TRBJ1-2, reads ETGVTQSPTHLIKTRGQQVTLRCSSQSGHNTVSWYQQALGQGPQFIFQYYREEENGRGNFPPRFSGLQFPNYSSELNVNALELDDSALYLCASSPTGGRYGYTFGSGTRLTVV.

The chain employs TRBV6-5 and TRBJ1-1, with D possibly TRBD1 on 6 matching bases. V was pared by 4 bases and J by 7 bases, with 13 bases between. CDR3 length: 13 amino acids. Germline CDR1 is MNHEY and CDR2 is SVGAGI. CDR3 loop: CASSSRGGLEAFF. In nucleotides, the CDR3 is TGTGCCAGCAGTTCCCGGGGGGGGCTTGAAGCTTTCTTT.

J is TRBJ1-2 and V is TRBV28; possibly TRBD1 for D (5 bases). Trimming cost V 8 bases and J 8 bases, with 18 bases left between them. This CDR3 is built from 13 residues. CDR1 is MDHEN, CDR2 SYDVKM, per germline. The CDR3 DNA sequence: TGTGCCAGCGGGGGAGGCAGGGCAGGAGGCTACACCTTC. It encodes CASGGGRAGGYTF.

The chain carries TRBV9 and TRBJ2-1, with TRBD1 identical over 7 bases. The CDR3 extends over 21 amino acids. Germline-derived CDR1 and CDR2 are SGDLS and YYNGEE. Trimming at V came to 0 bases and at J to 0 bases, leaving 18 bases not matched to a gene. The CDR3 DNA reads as TGTGCCAGCAGCGTAGCAACAGGGGTTCCGAGACTCTCGAGCTCCTACAATGAGCAGTTCTTC. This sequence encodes CASSVATGVPRLSSSYNEQFF.

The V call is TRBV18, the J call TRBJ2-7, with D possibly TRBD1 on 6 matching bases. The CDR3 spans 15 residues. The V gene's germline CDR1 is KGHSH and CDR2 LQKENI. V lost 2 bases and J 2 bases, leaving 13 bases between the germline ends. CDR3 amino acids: CASSPEGVTTYEQYF. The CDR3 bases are TGTGCCAGCTCACCAGAGGGGGTAACAACCTACGAGCAGTACTTC.

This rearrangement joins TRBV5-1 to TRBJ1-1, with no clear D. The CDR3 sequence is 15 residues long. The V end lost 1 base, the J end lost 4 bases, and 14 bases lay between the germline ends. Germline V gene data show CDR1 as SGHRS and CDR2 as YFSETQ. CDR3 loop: CASSLFVGRVTEAFF. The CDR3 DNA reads TGCGCCAGCAGCTTGTTCGTGGGGAGGGTCACTGAAGCTTTCTTT.

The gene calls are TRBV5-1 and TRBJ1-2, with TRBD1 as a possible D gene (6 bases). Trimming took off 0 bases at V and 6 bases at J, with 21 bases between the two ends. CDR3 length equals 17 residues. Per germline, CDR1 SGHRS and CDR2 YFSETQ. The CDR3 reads CASSLVITQGRENGYTF. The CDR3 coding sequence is TGCGCCAGCAGCTTGGTCATAACACAGGGAAGGGAGAATGGCTACACCTTC.

CDR3 amino acids: CASSQPRASGSNEQFF. The CDR3, as DNA: TGTGCCAGCAGCCAACCCCGGGCTAGCGGGAGTAATGAGCAGTTCTTC. This chain connects TRBV14 to TRBJ2-1; 10 bases agree with TRBD2. Trimming at V came to 2 bases and at J to 7 bases, leaving 8 bases not matched to a gene. From germline, CDR1 is SGHDN and CDR2 FVKESK. The CDR3 is made up of 16 amino acids.

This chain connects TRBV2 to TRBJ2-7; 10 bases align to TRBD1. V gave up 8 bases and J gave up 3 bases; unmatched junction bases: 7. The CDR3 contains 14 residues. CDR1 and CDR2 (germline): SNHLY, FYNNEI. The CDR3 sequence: CASSGQGGVYEQYF. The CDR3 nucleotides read TGTGCCAGCTCCGGACAGGGGGGCGTCTACGAGCAGTACTTC.

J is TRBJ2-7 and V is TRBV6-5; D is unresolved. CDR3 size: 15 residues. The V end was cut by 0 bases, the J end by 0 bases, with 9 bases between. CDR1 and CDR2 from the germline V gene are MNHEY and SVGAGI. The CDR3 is CASSYSYGFSYEQYF. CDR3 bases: TGTGCCAGCAGTTACTCGTACGGGTTCTCCTACGAGCAGTACTTC.

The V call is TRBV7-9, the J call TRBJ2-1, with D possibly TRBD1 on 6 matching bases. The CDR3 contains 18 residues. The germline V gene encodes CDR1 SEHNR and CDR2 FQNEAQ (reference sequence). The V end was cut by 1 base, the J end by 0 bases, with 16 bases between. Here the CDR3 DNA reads TGTGCCAGCAGCTTAGTATCCCACAGGGCGGCCTCCTACAATGAGCAGTTCTTC. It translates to CASSLVSHRAASYNEQFF.

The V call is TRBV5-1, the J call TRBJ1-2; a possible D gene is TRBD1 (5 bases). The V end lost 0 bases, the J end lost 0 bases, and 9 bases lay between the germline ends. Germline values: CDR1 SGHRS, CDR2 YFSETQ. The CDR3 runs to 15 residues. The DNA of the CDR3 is TGCGCCAGCAGCTTGGCGGAGGGGTCTAACTATGGCTACACCTTC. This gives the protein CASSLAEGSNYGYTF.

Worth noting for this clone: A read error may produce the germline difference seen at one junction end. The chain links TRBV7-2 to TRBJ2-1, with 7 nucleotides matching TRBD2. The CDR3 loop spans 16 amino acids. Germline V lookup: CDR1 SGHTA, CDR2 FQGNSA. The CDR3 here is CASSVASGKLGYEQFF. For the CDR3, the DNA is TGTGCCAGCAGCGTAGCCAGCGGGAAGCTGGGCTATGAGCAGTTCTTC.